The T cell receptor (beta chain) described here comes from a study of blood T cell repertoires in COVID-19. For the study at large: T cells, B-cell-depleted T cells, or PBMCs supplied cDNA or gDNA.

The method was immunoSEQ multiplex PCR; TCRdb's version includes in-frame clones alone and lacks a portion of them. The sample contains over 250,000 clones, roughly 80% of which appear only once. This clone has a handful of counts. Material for sequencing was peripheral blood. This receptor was identified in a woman between 50 and 59 years old who had recovered from COVID-19.

CDR3 sequence: CASSPWDRAATNEKLFF. Written as DNA, the CDR3 is TGTGCCAGCAGTCCCTGGGACAGGGCTGCAACTAATGAAAAACTGTTTTTT. This chain uses TRBV6-6 with TRBJ1-4, with TRBD1 identical over 9 bases. CDR1 is MNHNY, CDR2 SVGAGI, per germline (reference sequence). The CDR3 covers 17 residues. Unmatched junction bases numbered 7, after V lost 5 bases and J lost 0 bases.